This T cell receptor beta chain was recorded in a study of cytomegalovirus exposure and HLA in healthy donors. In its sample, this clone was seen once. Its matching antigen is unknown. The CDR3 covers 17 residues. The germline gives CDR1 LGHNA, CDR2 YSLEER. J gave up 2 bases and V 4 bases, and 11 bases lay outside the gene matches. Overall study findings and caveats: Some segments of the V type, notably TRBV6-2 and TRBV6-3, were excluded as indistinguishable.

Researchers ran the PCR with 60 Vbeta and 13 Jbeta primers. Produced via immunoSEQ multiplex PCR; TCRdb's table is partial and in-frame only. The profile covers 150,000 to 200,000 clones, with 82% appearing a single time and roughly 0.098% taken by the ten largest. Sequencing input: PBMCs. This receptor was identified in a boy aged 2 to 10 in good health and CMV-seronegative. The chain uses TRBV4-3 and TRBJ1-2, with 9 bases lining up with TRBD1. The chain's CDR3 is CASSLVGTGLSNYGYTF. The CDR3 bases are TGCGCCAGCAGCCTGGTCGGGACAGGGTTATCGAACTATGGCTACACCTTC.